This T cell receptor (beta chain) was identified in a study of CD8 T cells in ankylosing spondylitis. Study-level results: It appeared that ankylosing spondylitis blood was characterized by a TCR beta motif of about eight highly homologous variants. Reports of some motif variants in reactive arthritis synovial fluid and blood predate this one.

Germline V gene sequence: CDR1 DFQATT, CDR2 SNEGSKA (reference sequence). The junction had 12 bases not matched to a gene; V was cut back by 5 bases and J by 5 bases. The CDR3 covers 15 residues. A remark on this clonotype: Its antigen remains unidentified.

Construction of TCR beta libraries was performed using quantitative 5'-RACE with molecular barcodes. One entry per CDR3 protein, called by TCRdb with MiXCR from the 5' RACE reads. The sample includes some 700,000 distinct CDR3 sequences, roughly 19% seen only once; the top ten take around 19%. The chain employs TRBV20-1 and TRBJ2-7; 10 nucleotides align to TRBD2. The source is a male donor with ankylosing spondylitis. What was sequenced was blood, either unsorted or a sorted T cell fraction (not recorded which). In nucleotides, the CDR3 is TGCAGTGCTGGAGGGGGAGCGGGGGGGCGGCACGAGCAGTACTTC. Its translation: CSAGGGAGGRHEQYF.